One sample yielded the 20 T cell receptor beta chains listed below, sequenced in a study of blood T cell repertoires in COVID-19 (dated by TCRdb to between 2020 and 2021). Library preparation was by the immunoSEQ multiplex PCR assay. TCRdb provides this immuneACCESS table in a form limited to in-frame rearrangements. Some clones are lacking; in checked studies, under half of them reflect an unresolved V gene, and why the rest are absent is not known. The sample table contains fewer than 200,000 clones; only one count was recorded for 80% to 95% of them. The ten largest clones take up approximately 0.5% of the sample. Input material: peripheral blood. The origin of the receptors is a man aged 45-65 years with acute or convalescent COVID-19.

The chain employs TRBV12-3 or TRBV12-4 and TRBJ2-5, with a possible D match to TRBD1 (6 bases). The CDR3 covers 13 residues. V lost 3 bases and J 3 bases, leaving 8 bases between the germline ends. In nucleotides, the CDR3 is TGTGCCAGCAGTTTTGGGGGCGAAGAGACCCAGTACTTC. Translating gives CASSFGGEETQYF.

The gene calls are TRBV7-9 and TRBJ2-1; 8 bases match TRBD1. With V trimmed by 5 bases and J by 9 bases, 9 bases remained unmatched. This CDR3 spans 14 amino acids. Germline V gives CDR1 SEHNR, CDR2 FQNEAQ (reference sequence). CDR3 loop: CASSQDQGASEQFF. CDR3 DNA sequence: TGTGCCAGCAGCCAAGATCAGGGGGCGAGTGAGCAGTTCTTC.

This clone was seen a handful of times. V usage is TRBV6-2 or TRBV6-3 and J usage is TRBJ1-2; no firm D call. V lost 5 bases, J lost 2 bases, and 9 bases lay in between. The CDR3 loop spans 13 amino acids. CDR1 MNHEY and CDR2 SVGEGT come from the germline V gene. CDR3 amino acids: CASSETGNYGYTF. The CDR3 DNA reads TGTGCCAGCAGTGAGACGGGGAACTATGGCTACACCTTC.

V usage is TRBV6-5 and J usage is TRBJ2-3; TRBD2 agrees at 9 bases. The CDR3 covers 16 residues. Germline CDR1 reads MNHEY; CDR2 reads SVGAGI. J gave up 3 bases and V 4 bases, and 8 bases lay outside the gene matches. The CDR3 nucleotides are TGTGCCAGCAGTTCCCTAGCGGGGACGGGTACAGATACGCAGTATTTT. This sequence encodes CASSSLAGTGTDTQYF.

This chain connects TRBV30 to TRBJ2-2, with 7 bases aligning to TRBD1. Germline V gene lookup returns CDR1 GTSNPN and CDR2 SVGIG (reference sequence). The CDR3 loop spans 15 amino acids. J was trimmed by 2 bases and V by 2 bases; bases with no gene match: 5. CDR3 nucleotides: TGTGCCTGGAGTCTCCGGGACAGAAACACCGGGGAGCTGTTTTTT. It specifies CAWSLRDRNTGELFF.

The chain combines TRBV3-1 (or the pseudogene TRBV3-2) with TRBJ2-2, with 9 bases matching TRBD2. CDR1 LGHDT and CDR2 YNNKEL come from the germline V gene (reference sequence). J lost 4 bases, V lost 4 bases, and 7 bases had no gene match. This CDR3 has 16 residues. DNA of the CDR3: TGTGCCAGCAGCCCGCGGGGACTAGCCCGCACCGGGGAGCTGTTTTTT. Its translation: CASSPRGLARTGELFF.

This chain links TRBV18 with TRBJ1-3, with D perhaps TRBD1 (5 bases). Germline CDR1 reads KGHSH; CDR2 reads LQKENI. The ends were cut back, 3 bases at V and 0 bases at J, with 12 bases in the middle. The CDR3 loop spans 16 amino acids. The CDR3 is CASSPIPDNSGNTIYF. CDR3 nucleotides: TGTGCCAGCTCACCTATCCCGGACAACTCTGGAAACACCATATATTTT.

This clone turned up a few times. This chain connects TRBV28 to TRBJ1-1; 8 bases align to TRBD1. The germline gives CDR1 MDHEN, CDR2 SYDVKM. Trimming took 6 bases from V and 0 from J; bases not matched to a gene: 6. This CDR3 has 15 amino acids. The DNA for the CDR3 is TGTGCCAGCAGCCCACCGGGACAGGTGAACACTGAAGCTTTCTTT. It yields the protein CASSPPGQVNTEAFF.

The chain couples TRBV7-8 to TRBJ1-5, with D maybe TRBD1 (6 bases). CDR1 is SGHVS and CDR2 is FQNEAQ in the germline V gene. This CDR3 spans 15 amino acids. Trimming pared 8 bases from V and 2 bases from J, leaving 16 bases between. In DNA, the CDR3 is TGTGCCAGCGTCATGGGGGGGCTTGGCAATCAGCCCCAGCATTTT. Encoded protein: CASVMGGLGNQPQHF.

The chain is built from TRBV27 and TRBJ2-3, with 7 bases lining up with TRBD1. CDR1 and CDR2 (germline): MNHEY, SMNVEV (reference sequence). CDR3 size: 13 residues. The ends lost 5 bases at V and 3 bases at J; junction bases unmatched: 2. The CDR3 DNA reads TGTGCCAGCAGTCGACAGGGTACAGATACGCAGTATTTT. Residues: CASSRQGTDTQYF.

V is TRBV4-1 and J is TRBJ2-2; 8 positions agree with TRBD2. The V gene's germline CDR1 is MGHRA and CDR2 YSYEKL. With 4 bases clipped from V and 0 bases from J, the junction kept 4 bases outside the gene matches. This CDR3 has 16 amino acids. The chain's CDR3 is CASSPIAGSNTGELFF. In DNA form, the CDR3 reads TGCGCCAGCAGCCCCATAGCGGGGTCGAACACCGGGGAGCTGTTTTTT.

The chain links TRBV21-1 to TRBJ1-2. TRBV21-1 is a listed pseudogene. The CDR3 has 14 residues. The CDR3 sequence is CASSKKGEGGGYTF. CDR3 nucleotide sequence: TGTGCCAGCAGCAAAAAAGGGGAGGGAGGTGGCTACACCTTC.

The chain couples TRBV7-3 to TRBJ2-5; 13 nucleotides agree with TRBD2. The V and J ends lost 5 bases and 5 bases, in that order; junction bases with no gene match: 5. The CDR3 runs 15 residues. Germline CDR1 and CDR2: SGHTA and FQGTGA. CDR3 DNA: TGTGCCAGCAGCCCGACTAGCGGGGGGCGGGAGACCCAGTACTTC. This sequence encodes CASSPTSGGRETQYF.

This sequence joins TRBV27 and TRBJ1-5; the D is unclear. The CDR3 spans 14 residues. Looked up from germline, CDR1 is MNHEY and CDR2 is SMNVEV (reference sequence). V was pared by 8 bases and J by 3 bases, with 14 bases between. This CDR3 reads CASRHLSVNQPQHF. CDR3 nucleotides: TGTGCCAGCCGACATTTGTCGGTCAATCAGCCCCAGCATTTT.

This clone appeared once. The CDR3: CASSLAPGGGGTGELFF. In DNA, the CDR3 is TGCGCCAGCAGCTTGGCCCCTGGGGGGGGTGGCACCGGGGAGCTGTTTTTT. The chain uses TRBV5-1 and TRBJ2-2; 7 nucleotides line up with TRBD2. In germline, CDR1 is SGHRS, CDR2 YFSETQ. The V and J ends lost 0 bases and 4 bases, in that order; junction bases with no gene match: 9. The CDR3 is made up of 17 amino acids.

V and J are TRBV27 and TRBJ1-4; D not resolved. Germline V lookup: CDR1 MNHEY, CDR2 SMNVEV (reference sequence). The CDR3 loop spans 22 amino acids. V was clipped by 2 bases and J by 5 bases, with 33 bases between them. Here the CDR3 DNA reads TGTGCCAGCAGTTTAACGGGGAGGGTGCGGGAGGTCCCCCTGTCCTCAAATGAAAAACTGTTTTTT. Its protein is CASSLTGRVREVPLSSNEKLFF.

This clone was counted once. This chain connects TRBV30 to TRBJ1-5, with 10 bases matching TRBD1. Trimming at V came to 4 bases and at J to 4 bases, leaving 4 bases not matched to a gene. The CDR3 contains 14 residues. CDR1 and CDR2 from the germline V gene are GTSNPN and SVGIG (reference sequence). As DNA, the CDR3 is TGTGCCTGGACCCGGGACAGGGGTAATCAGCCCCAGCATTTT. As protein: CAWTRDRGNQPQHF.

The chain employs TRBV28 and TRBJ1-2; 10 bases match TRBD1. V was clipped by 5 bases and J by 5 bases; unmatched bases: 5. The CDR3 is 14 residues long. Germline values: CDR1 MDHEN, CDR2 SYDVKM. As DNA, the CDR3 is TGTGCCAGCAGTACCGGGACAGGGGCATATGGCTACACCTTC. Encoded protein: CASSTGTGAYGYTF.

This chain connects TRBV2 to TRBJ1-5, with D perhaps matching TRBD1 (6 bases). This CDR3 has 14 amino acids. V was shortened by 6 bases and J by 4 bases, with 13 bases between the two germline ends. Germline V gene sequence: CDR1 SNHLY, CDR2 FYNNEI. CDR3 amino acids: CASSPTGKNQPQHF. For the CDR3, the DNA is TGTGCCAGCAGCCCGACAGGAAAGAATCAGCCCCAGCATTTT.

V gene TRBV18 combines with J gene TRBJ1-2, with 7 bases that match TRBD1. After removal of 5 bases from V and 8 bases from J, the junction contained 8 bases not matched to a gene. The CDR3 has 13 residues. The V gene's germline CDR1 is KGHSH and CDR2 LQKENI. The CDR3 sequence is CASSATGAEGYTF. In DNA form, the CDR3 reads TGTGCCAGCTCAGCCACAGGGGCGGAAGGCTACACCTTC.